This record concerns one TCR beta chain sequence. Its antigen is not identified. 60 Vbeta and 13 Jbeta primers were used in PCR. Some clones are missing from TCRdb's copy, which holds only in-frame ones; the method was immunoSEQ multiplex PCR. The sample records around 39,000 clones, over 55% being singletons. V was trimmed by 0 bases and J by 13 bases, leaving 9 bases between them. Germline-derived CDR1 and CDR2 are MNHEY and SVGAGI. CDR3 length equals 11 residues. The entry originates in a study of cytomegalovirus exposure and HLA in healthy donors. Whole-study findings and limits: Analysis was carried out at a later point, and it linked a missense DCLRE1C variant to TCR beta V- and J-gene trimming.

The TCR comes from a human donor in good health. The material sequenced was PBMCs. This sequence joins TRBV6-5 and TRBJ2-5, with D unclear. CDR3 in amino acids: CASSYSQSLYF. For the CDR3, the DNA is TGTGCCAGCAGTTACTCGCAGTCGTTGTACTTC.